This TCR beta chain is drawn from a study of blood T cells in healthy people across ages. Germline CDR1 reads MNHEY; CDR2 reads SMNVEV (reference sequence). The CDR3 runs 15 residues. Germline trimming cut 5 bases from V and 5 bases from J; bases unmatched to any gene: 7. PBMCs numbering at least 7 million were isolated per sample. Sample-barcoded 5' priming and a J-beta primer mix drove a second PCR of about 7 to 11 cycles. There were at least 3 million CDR3-containing paired-end reads obtained from each sample. One entry per CDR3 protein, called by TCRdb with MiXCR from the 5' RACE reads. The data contain over a million distinct CDR3 sequences, approximately 39% of them singletons. This clonotype was found once.

V is TRBV27 and J is TRBJ1-5; 9 positions agree with TRBD1. Sample: blood. The clonotype comes from a woman between 18 and 29 years old in good health. The CDR3 DNA reads TGTGCCAGCAGTAGAGTGGGACAGGGCTATCAGCCCCAGCATTTT. The encoded protein is CASSRVGQGYQPQHF.